A single sample is the source of the 10 T cell receptor beta chains below, sequenced in a study of Ad26.COV2.S vaccination and SARS-CoV-2 variants. Noted treatment: about 20 received Ad26.COV2.S at low or high dose, single or two shots; about 5 received placebo; per-sample allocation not given. Sampling was performed 63 days after the first vaccine or placebo injection. Sequenced by immunoSEQ multiplex PCR; TCRdb stores in-frame clones only, minus some. The data contain approximately 480,000 clones, 70% to 90% of them seen just once; the ten biggest clones take up 13%. The source was peripheral blood, collected in a trial of Ad26.COV2.S vaccine versus placebo. These receptors were collected from a person between 18 and 65 years old who received the Ad26.COV2.S COVID-19 vaccine or a placebo.

CDR3 in amino acids: CASSYSNNEQFF. In nucleotides, the CDR3 is TGTGCCAGCAGTTACTCGAATAATGAGCAGTTCTTC. V usage is TRBV6-5 and J usage is TRBJ2-1, with D uncertain. The CDR3 sequence is 12 residues long. Germline V lookup: CDR1 MNHEY, CDR2 SVGAGI. V lost 0 bases and J 7 bases, leaving 4 bases between the germline ends.

The chain carries TRBV9 and TRBJ1-1, with D perhaps matching TRBD1 (6 bases). The CDR3 consists of 15 residues. The ends were cut back, 0 bases at V and 4 bases at J, with 13 bases in the middle. The V gene's germline CDR1 is SGDLS and CDR2 YYNGEE. The DNA for the CDR3 is TGTGCCAGCAGCGTAGAAGGTGCAGGGGTCACTGAAGCTTTCTTT. Amino acids: CASSVEGAGVTEAFF.

The chain combines TRBV4-3 with TRBJ2-3; 7 nucleotides match TRBD2. The germline V gene encodes CDR1 LGHNA and CDR2 YSLEER. The CDR3 contains 13 residues. Germline trimming cut 2 bases from V and 14 bases from J; bases unmatched to any gene: 10. The CDR3 sequence: CASSQNSGTVRYF. The DNA of the CDR3 is TGCGCCAGCAGCCAAAACAGCGGGACCGTGCGGTATTTT.

V usage is TRBV28 and J usage is TRBJ2-1; TRBD2 matches at 9 bases. The trim removed 6 bases at V and 8 bases at J, leaving 8 bases unmatched. Germline assignment: CDR1 MDHEN and CDR2 SYDVKM. The CDR3 length is 14 residues. This CDR3 is CASRSGLAWYEQFF. CDR3 DNA: TGTGCCAGCAGATCCGGACTAGCGTGGTATGAGCAGTTCTTC.

The V and J genes are TRBV4-1 and TRBJ1-3; D call uncertain. Germline CDR1 reads MGHRA; CDR2 reads YSYEKL. Deletions cut 4 bases from V and 0 bases from J, with 13 bases between. The CDR3 sequence is 16 residues long. CDR3 nucleotides: TGCGCCAGCAGCCGACCCGGGGAATCCTCTGGAAACACCATATATTTT. This sequence encodes CASSRPGESSGNTIYF.

Regarding this clone: The identical CDR3 is also encoded by other nucleotide sequences in the sample. The V and J genes are TRBV12-3 or TRBV12-4 and TRBJ1-2; D might be TRBD1 (6 bases). The CDR3 spans 13 residues. V was clipped by 9 bases and J by 6 bases, with 17 bases between them. CDR3 sequence reads: CASSTLQGHGYTF. DNA of the CDR3: TGTGCCAGTAGTACATTACAGGGACATGGCTACACCTTC.

The rearrangement joins TRBV18 to TRBJ1-1, with D perhaps matching TRBD1 (6 bases). V was cut by 1 base and J by 6 bases, with 9 bases left in between. CDR1 and CDR2 from the germline V gene are KGHSH and LQKENI. The CDR3 loop spans 13 amino acids. CDR3 amino acids: CASSPQQGSEAFF. The CDR3, as DNA: TGTGCCAGCTCACCACAACAGGGCTCTGAAGCTTTCTTT.

The rearrangement joins TRBV30 to TRBJ2-5, with 8 positions matching TRBD2. V lost 3 bases to trimming and J lost 5 bases; unmatched junction nucleotides: 11. This CDR3 has 15 amino acids. In germline, CDR1 is GTSNPN, CDR2 SVGIG (reference sequence). The CDR3 region is CAWSHGGGNSETQYF. CDR3 bases: TGTGCCTGGAGCCATGGCGGGGGGAACTCGGAGACCCAGTACTTC.

This clone occurred a few times. V is TRBV5-1 and J is TRBJ1-2; TRBD1 aligns across 9 bases. Looked up from germline, CDR1 is SGHRS and CDR2 is YFSETQ. Germline trimming cut 4 bases from V and 5 bases from J; bases unmatched to any gene: 3. The CDR3 is made up of 13 amino acids. CDR3 sequence reads: CASSRGQGYGYTF. The DNA for the CDR3 is TGCGCCAGCAGCCGGGGACAGGGATATGGCTACACCTTC.

The chain employs TRBV6-2 or TRBV6-3 and TRBJ2-1; weak D call: TRBD2 (6 bases). The V end was cut by 6 bases, the J end by 10 bases, with 25 bases between. Germline CDR1 MNHEY, CDR2 SVGEGT. The CDR3 totals 16 residues. The chain's CDR3 is CASSESGTLRPGEQFF. The CDR3 coding sequence is TGTGCCAGCAGCGAATCCGGGACTCTAAGGCCAGGGGAGCAGTTCTTC.